The 3 T cell receptor beta chains in this list originate from one sample, sequenced in a study of human T cells and chemical hapten exposure. Time point meaning: patch test 1, 2 weeks after DPC sensitization. The treatment was: therapeutic diphenylcyclopropenone sensitization with weekly scalp DPC. TCRdb used MiXCR to reprocess the RACE reads, holding one entry per CDR3 protein. The sample includes 340,000 or so distinct CDR3 sequences, roughly 6.9% of them seen just once. The source was whole blood, collected in connection with sensitization to the hapten diphenylcyclopropenone (DPC). These receptors were collected from a woman aged 18-29 years with alopecia areata. Some clones in this sample may be carry-over from other donors' samples.

This clonotype was picked up a small number of times. The V gene is TRBV18, the J gene TRBJ1-6; D unresolved. Germline V lookup: CDR1 KGHSH, CDR2 LQKENI. The CDR3 is 14 residues long. Trimming removed 7 bases from V and 4 bases from J, with 11 bases in between. The CDR3: CASFFITYNSPLHF. CDR3 coding DNA: TGTGCCAGCTTCTTCATTACTTATAATTCACCCCTCCACTTT.

This clonotype came up many times. The DNA for the CDR3 is TGTGCCATTTCACAGGGTGGCGATCAGCCCCAGCATTTT. This codes for CAISQGGDQPQHF. This chain uses TRBV10-3 with TRBJ1-5; D is perhaps TRBD1 (6 bases). CDR1 and CDR2 (germline): ENHRY, SYGVKD. V was cut by 9 bases and J by 5 bases, with 14 bases left in between. CDR3 length: 13 amino acids.

This clonotype was detected a few times. The chain has TRBV29-1 and TRBJ1-2; 9 positions match TRBD1. From germline, CDR1 is SQVTM and CDR2 ANQGSEA. The V gene end was trimmed by 8 bases and the J gene end by 8 bases; junction bases not matched to a gene: 9. The CDR3 is 12 residues long. The CDR3 sequence: CSLSGQGGGYTF. The CDR3 DNA follows: TGCAGCCTATCGGGACAGGGAGGAGGCTACACCTTC.